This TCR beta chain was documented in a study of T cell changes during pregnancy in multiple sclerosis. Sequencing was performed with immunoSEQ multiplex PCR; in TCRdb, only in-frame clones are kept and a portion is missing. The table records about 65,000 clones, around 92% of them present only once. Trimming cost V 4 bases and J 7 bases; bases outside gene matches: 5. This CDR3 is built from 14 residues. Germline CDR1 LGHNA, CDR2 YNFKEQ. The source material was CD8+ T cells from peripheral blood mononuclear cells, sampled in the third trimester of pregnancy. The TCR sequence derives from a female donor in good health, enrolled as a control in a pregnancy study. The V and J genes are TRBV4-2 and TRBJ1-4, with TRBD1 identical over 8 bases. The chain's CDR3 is CASSPPGGGEKLFF. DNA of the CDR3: TGTGCCAGCAGCCCGCCAGGGGGCGGTGAAAAACTGTTTTTT.